What follows is one TCR beta chain and its context. The data belong to a study of blood T cell repertoires in COVID-19. Overall study context: Samples came from the United States, Italy and Spain, spanning acute and convalescent COVID-19. Sample material is recorded as cDNA or gDNA derived from T cells, B-cell-depleted T cells, or PBMCs.

This CDR3 spans 16 amino acids. The J segment lost 7 bases and the V segment lost 6 bases, leaving 14 bases of the junction unmatched. CDR1 LGHNT and CDR2 FRNRAP come from the germline V gene. Authors' data handling: Estimated nucleated cell counts came from reference gene primer amplification. Generated by immunoSEQ multiplex PCR, the TCRdb table keeps only in-frame clones and is missing some. That table is the source of V, J and clone size, and D and trimming were worked out from the DNA. The sample yields some 260,000 clones, roughly 80% seen once. The sequenced sample consisted of peripheral blood. The rearrangement uses TRBV12-5 and TRBJ1-4; 7 bases are a match to TRBD1. This clonotype was obtained from a woman aged 40-49 years with active or convalescent COVID-19. DNA for the CDR3: TGTGCTAGTGGCCCCACCTCGACAGGGTTGAGTGAAAAACTGTTTTTT. Translation gives CASGPTSTGLSEKLFF.